This T cell receptor beta chain was identified during a study of Ad26.COV2.S vaccination and SARS-CoV-2 variants. At the level of the study: The vaccine Ad26.COV2.S was put into the muscle once, or twice with 56 days between. Study-level findings and limits: Reported post-vaccination CD8+ and CD4+ T cell responses to spike showed substantial breadth.

Comments on this clone: The antigen is not known.

Treatment: 15 to 20 received Ad26.COV2.S at low or high dose, single or two shots; about 5 received placebo; per-sample allocation not given. Sampling took place 63 days after the first vaccine or placebo injection. The donor was a Boston adult aged 18-55 years. Assay used: immunoSEQ multiplex PCR; TCRdb lists only in-frame clones, some missing. The profile covers fewer than 400,000 clones, with roughly 84% appearing a single time and 1.5% to 2.5% taken by the ten largest. The CDR3 extends over 15 amino acids. The V end lost 6 bases, the J end lost 0 bases, and 14 bases lay between the germline ends. Germline values: CDR1 MNHEY, CDR2 SVGAGI.

The source material was peripheral blood, sampled in a trial of Ad26.COV2.S vaccine versus placebo. The gene calls are TRBV6-5 and TRBJ1-1, with D perhaps TRBD1 (5 bases). This sequence was found in a person aged 18-60 years who received the Ad26.COV2.S COVID-19 vaccine or a placebo. Here the CDR3 DNA reads TGTGCCAGCAGCTCCACCGGGACGGTGAACACTGAAGCTTTCTTT. Amino acid sequence: CASSSTGTVNTEAFF.